These 27 T cell receptor beta chains were all obtained from the same sample, sequenced in a study of blood T cell repertoires in COVID-19. Here immunoSEQ multiplex PCR was the method, and the copy in TCRdb shows in-frame clones only, minus some. The data contain approximately 190,000 clones, approximately 80% of them singletons. The sequencing input was peripheral blood. The receptor set was obtained from a human donor in a cohort sampled during active COVID-19.

This chain connects TRBV6-5 to TRBJ1-5, with a tentative D call TRBD1 (6 bases). The CDR3 extends over 14 amino acids. Germline values: CDR1 MNHEY, CDR2 SVGAGI. V shed 8 bases and J shed 7 bases, with 18 bases lying between them. CDR3 sequence: CASLATGYDQPQHF. The CDR3 coding sequence is TGTGCCAGCCTAGCAACAGGGTATGACCAGCCCCAGCATTTT.

This chain links TRBV6-5 with TRBJ2-4; 8 nucleotides align to TRBD1. The CDR3 is made up of 15 amino acids. V was pared by 8 bases and J by 6 bases, with 12 bases of the junction left unmatched. Germline V gene data show CDR1 as MNHEY and CDR2 as SVGAGI. The CDR3 nucleotides read TGTGCCAGCGTAACTTGGGGACAGGTGACAAACATTCAGTACTTC. This translates into CASVTWGQVTNIQYF.

The chain is built from TRBV6-2 or TRBV6-3 and TRBJ2-7; 9 bases line up with TRBD1. This CDR3 is built from 15 residues. V was clipped by 5 bases and J by 6 bases; unmatched bases: 11. The germline V gene has CDR1 MNHEY and CDR2 SVGEGT. CDR3 sequence: CASSRRDRVASEQYV. CDR3 in DNA: TGTGCCAGCAGTCGCCGGGACAGGGTGGCCTCCGAGCAGTACGTC.

The chain employs TRBV19 and TRBJ1-1; weak D call: TRBD1 (5 bases). CDR1 and CDR2 (germline): LNHDA, SQIVND (reference sequence). The CDR3 spans 14 residues. V lost 5 bases and J 4 bases, leaving 14 bases between the germline ends. The CDR3 sequence is CASSGQGVGTEAFF. In nucleotides, the CDR3 is TGTGCCAGTAGTGGGCAGGGTGTTGGCACTGAAGCTTTCTTT.

This chain joins TRBV7-8 and TRBJ2-5; D is possibly TRBD1 (6 bases). Germline V gene sequence: CDR1 SGHVS, CDR2 FQNEAQ. This CDR3 is 14 amino acids long. The V gene lost 0 bases and the J gene lost 4 bases, with 9 bases spanning the gap. The CDR3: CASSLALGGETQYF. CDR3 bases: TGTGCCAGCAGCTTAGCGCTAGGGGGAGAGACCCAGTACTTC.

The V gene is TRBV6-6, the J gene TRBJ1-4, with TRBD1 matching over 7 bases. V dropped 4 bases and J dropped 6; count of bases not matched to a gene: 5. Germline lookup yields CDR1 MNHNY and CDR2 SVGAGI (reference sequence). The CDR3 spans 14 residues. The CDR3 DNA sequence: TGTGCCAGCAGTTGGGACAGAAGCCATGAAAAACTGTTTTTT. It codes for CASSWDRSHEKLFF.

In this sample, this clone turned up once. This chain joins TRBV3-1 (or the pseudogene TRBV3-2) and TRBJ2-5, with 10 positions matching TRBD2. Unmatched junction bases numbered 15, after V lost 4 bases and J lost 1 base. There are 19 residues in the CDR3. Germline V gene sequence: CDR1 LGHDT, CDR2 YNNKEL (reference sequence). The CDR3 reads CASSPYYSGRYVRQETQYF. CDR3 in DNA: TGTGCCAGCAGCCCCTATTATAGCGGGAGGTATGTCCGCCAAGAGACCCAGTACTTC.

Of note for this clone: An end of the junction differs from the germline gene, which may be a read error. The chain recombines TRBV12-3 or TRBV12-4 with TRBJ1-2; the D gene is possibly TRBD1 (5 bases). The CDR3 sequence is 13 residues long. CDR3 residues: CASSLGQGNGYTF. CDR3 nucleotides: TGTGCCAGCAGCTTAGGGCAGGGTAATGGCTACACCTTC.

The J gene is TRBJ2-3, the V gene TRBV5-1, with 9 bases aligning to TRBD1. Looked up from germline, CDR1 is SGHRS and CDR2 is YFSETQ. The CDR3 runs 15 residues. Losses at the gene ends were 2 bases for V and 5 bases for J; bases not matched to a gene: 6. CDR3 in DNA: TGCGCCAGCAGCTTAGACACAGGGGGCAGAGATACGCAGTATTTT. This codes for CASSLDTGGRDTQYF.

The chain is built from TRBV27 and TRBJ2-1, with 8 bases fitting TRBD2. J was trimmed by 6 bases and V by 5 bases; bases with no gene match: 3. The CDR3 totals 13 residues. Germline lookup yields CDR1 MNHEY and CDR2 SMNVEV (reference sequence). The CDR3 DNA is TGTGCCAGCAGTCCCGGGACTAGCAATGAGCAGTTCTTC. This codes for CASSPGTSNEQFF.

The V gene is TRBV18, the J gene TRBJ1-3; D ambiguous. V lost 2 bases and J lost 0, with 11 bases in between. Germline lookup yields CDR1 KGHSH and CDR2 LQKENI. CDR3 length equals 16 residues. The CDR3 DNA follows: TGTGCCAGCTCACCAGTCGGAGCGAGCTCTGGAAACACCATATATTTT. It translates to CASSPVGASSGNTIYF.

This chain uses TRBV27 with TRBJ2-7, with 8 nucleotides matching TRBD1. The CDR3 loop spans 14 amino acids. V gave up 6 bases and J gave up 7 bases; unmatched junction bases: 11. Germline CDR1 reads MNHEY; CDR2 reads SMNVEV (reference sequence). The CDR3 loop is CASRRQGSVREQYF. DNA for the CDR3: TGTGCCAGCAGACGACAGGGGTCTGTGAGGGAGCAGTACTTC.

This chain joins TRBV6-4 and TRBJ2-1; D may be TRBD2 (6 bases). The V gene's germline CDR1 is MRHNA and CDR2 SNTAGT. The V end lost 4 bases, the J end lost 6 bases, and 16 bases lay between the germline ends. CDR3 length: 15 amino acids. The CDR3 spells CASSAEASASNEQFF. The CDR3 DNA sequence: TGTGCCAGCAGTGCTGAGGCTAGCGCTTCCAATGAGCAGTTCTTC.

This clone appeared a few times. J is TRBJ2-7 and V is TRBV6-1, with 11 positions matching TRBD1. V lost 0 bases, J lost 9 bases, and 7 bases stayed unmatched. Germline lookup yields CDR1 MNHNS and CDR2 SASEGT. CDR3 length equals 15 residues. CDR3 loop: CASSEAGDRGGLQYV. DNA of the CDR3: TGTGCCAGCAGTGAAGCTGGGGACAGGGGGGGATTGCAGTACGTC.

The genes are TRBV3-1 (or the pseudogene TRBV3-2) and TRBJ1-1; no clear D gene. Germline CDR1 reads LGHDT; CDR2 reads YNNKEL (reference sequence). Trimming took off 11 bases at V and 2 bases at J, with 9 bases between the two ends. The length of the CDR3 is 11 residues. The CDR3 spells CAAVTNTEAFF. CDR3 nucleotides: TGTGCCGCAGTTACCAACACTGAAGCTTTCTTT.

This sequence joins TRBV6-5 and TRBJ1-5; D is undetermined. Deletions cut 0 bases from V and 6 bases from J, with 6 bases between. Germline-derived CDR1 and CDR2 are MNHEY and SVGAGI. The CDR3 covers 13 residues. The CDR3 region has the DNA TGTGCCAGCAGTTACTCGTGGGCTCAGCCCCAGCATTTT. Its protein is CASSYSWAQPQHF.

The chain is built from TRBV5-5 and TRBJ1-5; a weak D match, TRBD1 (6 bases). This CDR3 comprises 16 residues. The V and J ends lost 3 bases and 9 bases respectively, with 22 bases between them. Germline V gene lookup returns CDR1 SGHKS and CDR2 YYEKEE (reference sequence). CDR3 region: CASSSGGQFLDWPQHF. CDR3 DNA: TGTGCCAGCAGCTCCGGCGGACAGTTCTTGGACTGGCCCCAGCATTTT.

The chain uses TRBV14 and TRBJ2-7; the D gene is possibly TRBD1 (6 bases). The V gene lost 4 bases and the J gene lost 6 bases, with 16 bases spanning the gap. This CDR3 is built from 14 residues. The germline gives CDR1 SGHDN, CDR2 FVKESK. The DNA for the CDR3 is TGTGCCAGCAGCCGCCAGTACAGGGTGACCGAGCAGTACTTC. Translated: CASSRQYRVTEQYF.

The chain combines TRBV5-6 with TRBJ2-7, with TRBD1 identical over 8 bases. Germline V gene lookup returns CDR1 SGHDT and CDR2 YYEEEE. The CDR3 extends over 14 amino acids. V gave up 6 bases and J gave up 5 bases; unmatched junction bases: 10. Here the CDR3 reads CASTTGTGLHEQYF. DNA of the CDR3: TGTGCCAGCACAACCGGGACAGGACTTCACGAGCAGTACTTC.

The chain couples TRBV7-8 to TRBJ1-1, with D unclear. The CDR3 spans 15 residues. The germline V gene has CDR1 SGHVS and CDR2 FQNEAQ. V dropped 0 bases and J dropped 2 bases, with 10 bases sitting between them. Here the CDR3 DNA reads TGTGCCAGCAGCTTAGCCTCGACAATTAACACTGAAGCTTTCTTT. Protein sequence: CASSLASTINTEAFF.

The J gene is TRBJ2-7, the V gene TRBV5-1; TRBD2 matches at 14 bases. The CDR3 length is 18 residues. V lost 3 bases to trimming and J lost 1 base; unmatched junction nucleotides: 9. CDR1 is SGHRS, CDR2 YFSETQ, per germline. The CDR3 protein is CASSWEGTSGSRSYEQYF. The CDR3 DNA sequence: TGCGCCAGCAGCTGGGAAGGGACTAGCGGGAGCAGGTCCTACGAGCAGTACTTC.

V usage is TRBV7-2 and J usage is TRBJ2-7; the match to TRBD1 covers 9 bases. Germline CDR1 reads SGHTA; CDR2 reads FQGNSA. The CDR3 sequence is 17 residues long. The V and J ends lost 3 bases and 0 bases, in that order; junction bases with no gene match: 9. Written as DNA, the CDR3 is TGTGCCAGCAGCTTCCGCTCCACAGGGGGCTTCTCCTACGAGCAGTACTTC. Translated: CASSFRSTGGFSYEQYF.

The chain is built from TRBV5-8 and TRBJ2-6; D may be TRBD1 (7 bases). The V end lost 4 bases, the J end lost 0 bases, and 20 bases lay between the germline ends. The CDR3 is 19 residues long. Germline V gene sequence: CDR1 SGHTS, CDR2 YDEGEE. DNA for the CDR3: TGTGCCAGCAGCCTGCTCGGCGGGACAGATGTCTCTGGGGCCAACGTCCTGACTTTC. Translating gives CASSLLGGTDVSGANVLTF.

The chain recombines TRBV5-4 with TRBJ2-7, with a tentative D call TRBD2 (6 bases). The germline V gene encodes CDR1 SGHNT and CDR2 YYREEE (reference sequence). The CDR3 extends over 16 amino acids. V dropped 4 bases and J dropped 4 bases, with 21 bases sitting between them. The CDR3 reads CASSGSIADRPYEQYF. The CDR3 nucleotides are TGTGCCAGCAGCGGCTCAATAGCGGATCGGCCTTACGAGCAGTACTTC.

The V call is TRBV12-3 or TRBV12-4, the J call TRBJ2-7; 7 bases line up with TRBD2. The J segment lost 4 bases and the V segment lost 5 bases, leaving 2 bases of the junction unmatched. The CDR3 runs to 12 residues. The CDR3 sequence is CASSMGGYEQYF. The CDR3 DNA follows: TGTGCCAGCAGTATGGGGGGGTACGAGCAGTACTTC.

This sequence joins TRBV27 and TRBJ2-7, with 10 bases matching TRBD2. Losses at the gene ends were 6 bases for V and 4 bases for J; bases not matched to a gene: 9. There are 15 residues in the CDR3. Germline assignment: CDR1 MNHEY and CDR2 SMNVEV (reference sequence). The CDR3, as DNA: TGTGCCAGCAGGACTGCTAGCGGGAGCCCATACGAGCAGTACTTC. Its translation: CASRTASGSPYEQYF.

The chain joins TRBV6-5 to TRBJ1-3; 9 bases fit TRBD1. J was trimmed by 4 bases and V by 5 bases; bases with no gene match: 3. The germline V gene encodes CDR1 MNHEY and CDR2 SVGAGI. This CDR3 is built from 14 residues. The CDR3 bases are TGTGCCAGCAGTCCCACAGGGGGCGGAAACACCATATATTTT. Translating gives CASSPTGGGNTIYF.